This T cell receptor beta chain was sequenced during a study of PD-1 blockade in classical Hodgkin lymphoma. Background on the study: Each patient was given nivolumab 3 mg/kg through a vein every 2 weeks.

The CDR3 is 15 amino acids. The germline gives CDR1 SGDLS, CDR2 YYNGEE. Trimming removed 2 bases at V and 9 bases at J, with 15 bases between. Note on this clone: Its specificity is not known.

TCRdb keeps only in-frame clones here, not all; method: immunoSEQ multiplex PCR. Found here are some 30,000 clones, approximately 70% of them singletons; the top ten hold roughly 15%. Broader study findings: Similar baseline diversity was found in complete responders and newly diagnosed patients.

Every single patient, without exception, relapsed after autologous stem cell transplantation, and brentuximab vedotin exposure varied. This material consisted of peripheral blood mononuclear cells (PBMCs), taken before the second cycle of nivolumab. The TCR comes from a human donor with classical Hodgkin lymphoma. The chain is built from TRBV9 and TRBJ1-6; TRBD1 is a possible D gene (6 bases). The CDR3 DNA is TGTGCCAGCAGCGTCCGTACCGGGGGCTCTTCACCCCTCCACTTT. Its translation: CASSVRTGGSSPLHF.